This TCR beta chain comes out of a study of T cell responses to AZD1222 COVID-19 vaccine (dated by TCRdb to about 2021). About the study as a whole: Because spike-specific TCR depth and breadth did not differ between the two schedules, AZD1222 recipients who got a second dose at roughly 4 weeks were pooled with those who got a second dose at roughly 12 weeks. A total of 233 trial participants underwent TCR sequencing, of whom 207 received two doses of AZD1222 and 26 received two doses of the MenACWY control vaccine. Trial participants were enrolled into age subgroups of 18-55, 56-69 and 70-plus years, which contained around 150, 28 and 57 TCR-sequenced participants, respectively.

Comment on this clone: What antigen it recognizes has not been identified. It has no much larger one-base neighbor in the sample; base qualities were not kept.

Counted from cysteine to phenylalanine, this CDR3 has 17 amino acids. The CDR3 DNA has 51 bases and is translated from base 1. V has 1 base trimmed and J has 5 bases trimmed; junction bases matching no gene number 8. From the germline V gene (reference sequence), CDR1 is SEHNR and CDR2 is FQNEAQ. Study-wide findings and limitations: The vaccine-associated CD4 TCRs covered the entire spike protein, and the dominant responses fell in regions 160-218 and 743-854. In the small 56-69-year group, the increase in depth fell short of significance, most likely because of low power. Participants were mostly white British, with more females than males. The authors suggested clonal diversity may have been underestimated. Only five or six AZD1222 recipients were SARS-CoV-2 seropositive at baseline, limiting conclusions about previously exposed vaccinees. Nearly half of unique spike-specific TCRs reportedly recognized epitopes outside regions mutated in the B.1.351 and B.1.1.7 variants. Because no samples from the day 14 peak response were available, repertoires could be characterized only after the peak T cell response. After two AZD1222 doses, both the breadth and the depth of spike-specific TCRs were significantly higher than at day 0 and than in MenACWY recipients.

The CDR3 regions of human TCRbeta chains were analyzed by immunosequencing. Regarding the original processing steps: TCRs in the repertoires were compared against a reference library of SARS-CoV-2-specific TCRs that had been generated with the MIRA antigen-specificity platform. Breadth was defined as the fraction of unique TCRs that were SARS-CoV-2-associated. Depth was defined as the fraction of total T cells that were SARS-CoV-2-associated. Using the MIRA data, every spike-specific TCR was mapped to the spike region that the TCR reacted to and assigned to either a CD4 or a CD8 class. Log10-transformed breadth and depth values were compared by one-way ANOVA with Sidak's multiple comparisons tests. The table was pulled from immuneACCESS by TCRdb, which kept in-frame rearrangements only. Such tables lose some clones; where checked, under half of the loss comes from unresolved V genes, and the rest has no known cause. V and J calls and clone size come straight from that table; D and trimming were deduced from the DNA. The sample profile shows roughly 110,000 clones; roughly 90% of them were found once. Jointly, the top ten make up approximately 4.7% of the sample.

What this sample's time point label stands for: baseline before first vaccination. Vaccinee samples were obtained from the UK trials COV001 and COV002, which included a single-blind randomized controlled phase 2/3 trial of AZD1222 (ChAdOx1 nCoV-19) in healthy adults. For TCRbeta chain sequencing, PBMC samples were collected from trial participants at day 0 and at day 28 after the second dose. The starting material was peripheral blood, obtained on day 0 of AZD1222 vaccination. The chain is assembled from TRBV7-9 and TRBJ2-7; 13 nucleotides in the junction match TRBD2. This receptor was obtained from an adult in good health. Here the CDR3 is given as CASSLGGGTSGKDEQYF. At the DNA level, the sequence is TGTGCCAGCAGCTTAGGAGGAGGGACTAGCGGGAAGGACGAGCAGTACTTC.